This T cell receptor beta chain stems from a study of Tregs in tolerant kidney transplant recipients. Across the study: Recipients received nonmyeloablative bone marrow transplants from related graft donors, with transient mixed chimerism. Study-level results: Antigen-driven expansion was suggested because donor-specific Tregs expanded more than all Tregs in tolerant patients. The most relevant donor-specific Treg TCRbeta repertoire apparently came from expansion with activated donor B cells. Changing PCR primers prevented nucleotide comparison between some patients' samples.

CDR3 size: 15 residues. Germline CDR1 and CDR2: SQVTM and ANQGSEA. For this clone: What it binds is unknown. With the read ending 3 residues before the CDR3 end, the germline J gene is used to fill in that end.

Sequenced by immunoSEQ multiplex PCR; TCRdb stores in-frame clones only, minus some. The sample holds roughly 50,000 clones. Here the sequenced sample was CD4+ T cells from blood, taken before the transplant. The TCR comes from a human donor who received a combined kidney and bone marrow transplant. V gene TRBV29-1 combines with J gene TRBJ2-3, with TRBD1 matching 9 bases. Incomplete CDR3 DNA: TGCGGCGCCAAGACAGGGGGTCGAAGCACAGATACG. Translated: CGAKTGGRSTDT. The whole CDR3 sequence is CGAKTGGRSTDTQYF.